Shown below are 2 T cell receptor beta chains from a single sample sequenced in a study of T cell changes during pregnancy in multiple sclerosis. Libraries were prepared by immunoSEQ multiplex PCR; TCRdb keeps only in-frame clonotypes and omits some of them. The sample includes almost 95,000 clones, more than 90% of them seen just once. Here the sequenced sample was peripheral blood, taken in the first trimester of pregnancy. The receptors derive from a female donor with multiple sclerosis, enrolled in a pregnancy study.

Here the CDR3 reads CASSHTDTQYF. The CDR3 bases are TGCGCCAGCAGCCACACAGATACGCAGTATTTT. The chain combines TRBV5-1 with TRBJ2-3; D is unclear. V was trimmed by 4 bases and J by 2 bases, leaving 2 bases between them. The CDR3 consists of 11 residues. Germline lookup yields CDR1 SGHRS and CDR2 YFSETQ.

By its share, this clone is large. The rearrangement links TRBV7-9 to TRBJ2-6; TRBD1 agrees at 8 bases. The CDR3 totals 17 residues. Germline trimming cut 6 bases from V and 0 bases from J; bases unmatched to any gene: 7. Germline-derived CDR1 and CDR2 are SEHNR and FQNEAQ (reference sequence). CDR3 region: CASRRDRLHSGANVLTF. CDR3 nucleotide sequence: TGTGCCAGCAGACGGGACAGGTTGCACTCTGGGGCCAACGTCCTGACTTTC.